This T cell receptor beta chain was found in a study of cytomegalovirus exposure and HLA in healthy donors. Findings of the study overall: CMV antigen specificity of a few CMV-associated chains was confirmed in vitro. Accurate prediction of HLA-A and HLA-B alleles (for most subjects) was reportedly achieved from TCR beta sequences. Reportedly, a later analysis found an Asian-associated ancestry cluster had fewer N-insertions than the roughly 700-donor mean.

The primer mix had 60 Vbeta and 13 Jbeta primers. Clones were read by immunoSEQ multiplex PCR, and TCRdb kept only the in-frame ones, dropping some. Its table lists around 100,000 clones. For this clone: Its antigen is unknown.

Sequencing was carried out using PBMCs. This clonotype was obtained from a young man in good health and CMV-seronegative.

The CDR3 nucleotides read TGCGCCAGCAGCTTGTCACTCCAAGAGACCCAGTACTTC. It yields the protein CASSLSLQETQYF. The V and J genes are TRBV5-1 and TRBJ2-5; unclear D gene. Germline V CDR1 and CDR2: SGHRS, YFSETQ. Deletions cut 1 base from V and 1 base from J, with 5 bases between. The CDR3 sequence is 13 residues long.